This TCR delta chain comes out of a study of gamma-delta T cells after stem cell transplantation. TCRdb reprocessed the RT-PCR reads using CATT. Among about 7,800 delta-chain clones listed, 14% to 15% were seen once. CDR1 and CDR2 from the germline V gene are GEAIGNYY and EKD. This CDR3 region has 21 residues. This clone was detected only a few times. It may be a read error: a sequence one base away is much more abundant. V and J are TRDV2 and TRDJ3; 8 bases are shared with TRDD3. The TCR comes from a human donor. It is not recorded whose cells these are; they may come from a transplant donor. Sequenced sample: gamma-delta T cells. CDR3 nucleotides: TGTGCCCGTGACACTTTACTGGGGGTTCCCCCCGCCTCCTGGGACACCCGACAGATGTTTTTC. It encodes CARDTLLGVPPASWDTRQMFF.